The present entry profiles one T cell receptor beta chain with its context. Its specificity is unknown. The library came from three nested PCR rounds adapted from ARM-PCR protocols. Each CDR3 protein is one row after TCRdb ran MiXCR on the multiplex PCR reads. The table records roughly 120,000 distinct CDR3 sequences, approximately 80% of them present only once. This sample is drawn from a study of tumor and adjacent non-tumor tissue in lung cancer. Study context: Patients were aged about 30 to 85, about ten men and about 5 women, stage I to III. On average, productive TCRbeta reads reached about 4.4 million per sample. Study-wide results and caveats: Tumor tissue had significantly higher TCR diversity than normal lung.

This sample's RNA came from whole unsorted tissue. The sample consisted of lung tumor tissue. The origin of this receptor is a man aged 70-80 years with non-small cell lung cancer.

The CDR3 DNA follows: TGTGCCAGCAGTTTCGCTTTCGGACAGTCAACTAATGAAAAACTGTTTTTT. Translating it yields CASSFAFGQSTNEKLFF. This chain uses TRBV28 with TRBJ1-4; D is possibly TRBD1 (6 bases). The CDR3 is 17 residues long. In germline, CDR1 is MDHEN, CDR2 SYDVKM. Trimming removed 3 bases at V and 0 bases at J, with 14 bases between.